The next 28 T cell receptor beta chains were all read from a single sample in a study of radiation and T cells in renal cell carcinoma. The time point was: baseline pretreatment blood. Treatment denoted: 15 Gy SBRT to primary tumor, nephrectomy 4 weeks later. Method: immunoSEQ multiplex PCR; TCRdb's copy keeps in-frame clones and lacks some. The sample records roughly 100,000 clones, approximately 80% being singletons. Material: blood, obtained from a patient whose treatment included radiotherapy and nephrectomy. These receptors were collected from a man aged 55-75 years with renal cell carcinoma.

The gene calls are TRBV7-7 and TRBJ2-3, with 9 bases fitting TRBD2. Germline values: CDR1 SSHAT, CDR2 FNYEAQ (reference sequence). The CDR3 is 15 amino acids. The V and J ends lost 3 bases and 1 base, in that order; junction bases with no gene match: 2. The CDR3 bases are TGTGCCAGCAGCTTGTCTAGCGGGGGCACAGATACGCAGTATTTT. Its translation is CASSLSSGGTDTQYF.

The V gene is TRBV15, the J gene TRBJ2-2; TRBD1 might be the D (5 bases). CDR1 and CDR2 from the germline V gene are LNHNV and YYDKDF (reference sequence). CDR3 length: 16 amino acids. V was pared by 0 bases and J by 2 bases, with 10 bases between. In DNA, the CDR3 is TGTGCCACCAGCAGAGAAACTGGACACAACACCGGGGAGCTGTTTTTT. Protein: CATSRETGHNTGELFF.

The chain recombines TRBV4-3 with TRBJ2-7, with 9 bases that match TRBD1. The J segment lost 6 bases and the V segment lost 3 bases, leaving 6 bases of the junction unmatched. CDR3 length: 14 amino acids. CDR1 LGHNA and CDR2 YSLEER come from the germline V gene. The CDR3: CASSQRTGEPEQYF. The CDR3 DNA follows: TGCGCCAGCAGCCAGCGGACAGGGGAGCCCGAGCAGTACTTC.

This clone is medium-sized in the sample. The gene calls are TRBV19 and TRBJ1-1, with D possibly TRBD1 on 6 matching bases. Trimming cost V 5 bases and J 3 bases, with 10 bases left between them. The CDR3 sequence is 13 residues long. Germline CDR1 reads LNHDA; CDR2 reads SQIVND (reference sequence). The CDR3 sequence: CASSRDTDTEAFF. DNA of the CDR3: TGTGCCAGTAGTCGGGACACCGACACTGAAGCTTTCTTT.

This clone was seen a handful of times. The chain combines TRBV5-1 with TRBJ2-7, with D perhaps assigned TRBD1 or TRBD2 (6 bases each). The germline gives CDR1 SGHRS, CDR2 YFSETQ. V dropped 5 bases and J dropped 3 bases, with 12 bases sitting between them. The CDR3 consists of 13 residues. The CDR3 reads CASRGGLGYEQYF. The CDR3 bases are TGCGCCAGCAGAGGGGGGCTAGGCTACGAGCAGTACTTC.

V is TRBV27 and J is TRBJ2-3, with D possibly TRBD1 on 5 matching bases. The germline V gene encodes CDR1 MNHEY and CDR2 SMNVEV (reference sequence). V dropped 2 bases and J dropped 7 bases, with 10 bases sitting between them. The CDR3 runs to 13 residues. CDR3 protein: CASSLPPGNTQYF. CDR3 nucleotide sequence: TGTGCCAGCAGTTTACCCCCAGGGAATACGCAGTATTTT.

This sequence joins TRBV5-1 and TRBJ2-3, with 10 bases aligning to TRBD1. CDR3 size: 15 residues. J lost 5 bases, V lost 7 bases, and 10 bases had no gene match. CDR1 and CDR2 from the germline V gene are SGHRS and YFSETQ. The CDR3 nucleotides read TGCGCCAGCGGATCCGGGACAGGGGCCAAAGATACGCAGTATTTT. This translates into CASGSGTGAKDTQYF.

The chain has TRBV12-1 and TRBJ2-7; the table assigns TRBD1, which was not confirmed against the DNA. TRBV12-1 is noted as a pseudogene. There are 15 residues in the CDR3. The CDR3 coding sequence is TGTGCCAGCAGCTTTTTATCGACAGGGTCCTACGAGCAGTACTTC. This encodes CASSFLSTGSYEQYF.

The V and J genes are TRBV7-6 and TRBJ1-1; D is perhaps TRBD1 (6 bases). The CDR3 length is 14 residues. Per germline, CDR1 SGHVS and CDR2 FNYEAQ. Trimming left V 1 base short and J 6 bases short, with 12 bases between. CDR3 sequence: CASSLGGQLSEAFF. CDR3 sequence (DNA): TGTGCCAGCAGCTTAGGGGGACAACTATCTGAAGCTTTCTTT.

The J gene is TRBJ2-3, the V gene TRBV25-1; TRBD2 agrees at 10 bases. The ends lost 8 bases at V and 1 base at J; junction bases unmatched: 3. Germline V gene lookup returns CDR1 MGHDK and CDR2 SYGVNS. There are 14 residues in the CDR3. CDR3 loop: CASLGTSGTDTQYF. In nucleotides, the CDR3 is TGTGCCAGCCTCGGGACTAGCGGCACAGATACGCAGTATTTT. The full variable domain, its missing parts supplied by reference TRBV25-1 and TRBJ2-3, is EADIYQTPRYLVIGTGKKITLECSQTMGHDKMYWYQQDPGMELHLIHYSYGVNSTEKGDLSSESTVSRIRTEHFPLTLESARPSHTSQYLCASLGTSGTDTQYFGPGTRLTVL.

In nucleotides, the CDR3 is TGTGCCAGTACCCGGGACAGGTCCTCTGGAAACACCATATATTTT. This translates into CASTRDRSSGNTIYF. This rearrangement joins TRBV19 to TRBJ1-3; TRBD1 matches at 8 bases. The V and J ends lost 7 bases and 0 bases, in that order; junction bases with no gene match: 5. This CDR3 has 15 residues. Per the germline V gene, CDR1 is LNHDA and CDR2 is SQIVND (reference sequence).

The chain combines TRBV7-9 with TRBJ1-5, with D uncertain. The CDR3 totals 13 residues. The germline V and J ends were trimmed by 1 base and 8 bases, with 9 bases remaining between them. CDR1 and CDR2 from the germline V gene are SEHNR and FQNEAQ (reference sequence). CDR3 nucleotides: TGTGCCAGCAGCTTAGGAGGGTTAAAGCCCCAGCATTTT. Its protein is CASSLGGLKPQHF.

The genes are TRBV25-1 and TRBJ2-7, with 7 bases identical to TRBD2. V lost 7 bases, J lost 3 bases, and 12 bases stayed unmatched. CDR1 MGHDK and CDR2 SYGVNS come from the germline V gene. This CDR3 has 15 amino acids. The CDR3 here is CASKETSSFGYEQYF. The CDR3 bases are TGTGCCAGCAAGGAGACTAGCAGTTTCGGCTACGAGCAGTACTTC.

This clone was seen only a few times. As DNA, the CDR3 is TGTGCCAGCAGCGAGGCAGATACGCAGTATTTT. It translates to CASSEADTQYF. The chain uses TRBV7-2 and TRBJ2-3; no definite D call. This CDR3 comprises 11 residues. V was shortened by 5 bases and J by 4 bases, with 4 bases between the two germline ends. CDR1 is SGHTA and CDR2 is FQGNSA in the germline V gene.

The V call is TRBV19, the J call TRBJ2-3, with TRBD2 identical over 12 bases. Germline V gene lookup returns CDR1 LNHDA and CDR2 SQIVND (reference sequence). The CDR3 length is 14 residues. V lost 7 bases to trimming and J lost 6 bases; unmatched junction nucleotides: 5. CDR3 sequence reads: CASTGTSGPDTQYF. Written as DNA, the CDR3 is TGTGCCAGTACCGGGACTAGCGGGCCCGATACGCAGTATTTT.

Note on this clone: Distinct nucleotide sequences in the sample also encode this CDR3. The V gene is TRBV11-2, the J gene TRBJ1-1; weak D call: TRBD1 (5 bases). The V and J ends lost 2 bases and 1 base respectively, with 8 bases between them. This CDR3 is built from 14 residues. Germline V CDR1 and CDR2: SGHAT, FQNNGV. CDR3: CASSLSGGNTEAFF. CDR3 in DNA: TGTGCCAGCAGCTTATCCGGGGGGAACACTGAAGCTTTCTTT.

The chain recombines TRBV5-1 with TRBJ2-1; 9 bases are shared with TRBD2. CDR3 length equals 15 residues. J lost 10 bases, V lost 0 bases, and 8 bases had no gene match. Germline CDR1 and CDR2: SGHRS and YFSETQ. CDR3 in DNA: TGCGCCAGCAGCTTGGATAGCGGGAGAAAAGAAGAGCAGTTCTTC. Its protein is CASSLDSGRKEEQFF.

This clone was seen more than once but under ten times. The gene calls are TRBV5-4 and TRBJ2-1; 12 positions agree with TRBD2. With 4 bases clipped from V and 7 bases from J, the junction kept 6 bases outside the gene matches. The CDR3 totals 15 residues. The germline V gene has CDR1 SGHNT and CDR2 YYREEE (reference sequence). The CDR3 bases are TGTGCCAGCAGCGCCGGACTAGCGGGGAGGAATGAGCAGTTCTTC. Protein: CASSAGLAGRNEQFF.

The CDR3 loop reads CASSYGGQTLPLNTGELFF. The CDR3 bases are TGCGCCAGCAGCTATGGGGGACAGACCTTACCTTTGAACACCGGGGAGCTGTTTTTT. The chain couples TRBV5-1 to TRBJ2-2, with 7 bases lining up with TRBD1. The CDR3 consists of 19 residues. J lost 1 base, V lost 3 bases, and 15 bases had no gene match. Germline assignment: CDR1 SGHRS and CDR2 YFSETQ.

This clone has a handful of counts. The CDR3 bases are TGTGCCACCAGCAGAGATGCTAGCGGGGCTGATACGCAGTATTTT. This sequence encodes CATSRDASGADTQYF. This chain connects TRBV15 to TRBJ2-3; 9 bases line up with TRBD2. CDR1 and CDR2 from the germline V gene are LNHNV and YYDKDF (reference sequence). The length of the CDR3 is 15 residues. V trimming: 0 bases; J trimming: 6 bases; junction bases outside the gene matches: 4. The entire variable domain, with the rest obtained from reference TRBV15 and TRBJ2-3, is as follows: DAMVIQNPRYQVTQFGKPVTLSCSQTLNHNVMYWYQQKSSQAPKLLFHYYDKDFNNEADTPDNFQSRRPNTSFCFLDIRSPGLGDTAMYLCATSRDASGADTQYFGPGTRLTVL.

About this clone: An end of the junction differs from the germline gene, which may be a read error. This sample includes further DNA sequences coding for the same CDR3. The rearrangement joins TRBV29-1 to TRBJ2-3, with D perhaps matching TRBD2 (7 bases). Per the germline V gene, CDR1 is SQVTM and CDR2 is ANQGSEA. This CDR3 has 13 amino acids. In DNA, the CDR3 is TGCAGCGCTGACGGGGGGCTCACAGATACGCAATATTTT. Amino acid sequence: CSADGGLTDTQYF.

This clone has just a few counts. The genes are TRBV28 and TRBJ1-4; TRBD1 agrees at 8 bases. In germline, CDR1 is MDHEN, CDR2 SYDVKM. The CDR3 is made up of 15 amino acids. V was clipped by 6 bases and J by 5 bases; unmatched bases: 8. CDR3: CASSFGQGENEKLFF. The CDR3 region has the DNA TGTGCCAGCAGCTTTGGACAGGGTGAAAATGAAAAACTGTTTTTT. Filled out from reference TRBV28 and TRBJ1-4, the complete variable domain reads DVKVTQSSRYLVKRTGEKVFLECVQDMDHENMFWYRQDPGLGLRLIYFSYDVKMKEKGDIPEGYSVSREKKERFSLILESASTNQTSMYLCASSFGQGENEKLFFGSGTQLSVL.

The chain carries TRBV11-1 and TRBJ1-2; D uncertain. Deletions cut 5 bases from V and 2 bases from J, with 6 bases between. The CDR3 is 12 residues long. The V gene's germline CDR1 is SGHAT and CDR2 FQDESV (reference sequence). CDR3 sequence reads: CASSGRNYGYTF. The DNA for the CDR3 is TGTGCCAGCAGCGGCAGGAACTATGGCTACACCTTC.

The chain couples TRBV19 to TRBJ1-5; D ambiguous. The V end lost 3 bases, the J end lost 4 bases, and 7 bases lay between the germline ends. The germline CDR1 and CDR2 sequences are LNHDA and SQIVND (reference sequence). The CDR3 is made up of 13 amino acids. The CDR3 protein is CASSMQMNQPQHF. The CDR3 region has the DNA TGTGCCAGTAGTATGCAGATGAATCAGCCCCAGCATTTT.

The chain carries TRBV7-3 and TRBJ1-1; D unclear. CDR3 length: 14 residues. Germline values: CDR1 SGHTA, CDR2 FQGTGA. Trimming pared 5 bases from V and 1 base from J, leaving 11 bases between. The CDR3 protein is CASSLSGENTEAFF. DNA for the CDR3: TGTGCCAGCAGCCTCTCGGGCGAGAACACTGAAGCTTTCTTT. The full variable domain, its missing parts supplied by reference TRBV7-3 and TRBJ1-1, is GAGVSQTPSNKVTEKGKYVELRCDPISGHTALYWYRQSLGQGPEFLIYFQGTGAADDSGLPNDRFFAVRPEGSVSTLKIQRTERGDSAVYLCASSLSGENTEAFFGQGTRLTVV.

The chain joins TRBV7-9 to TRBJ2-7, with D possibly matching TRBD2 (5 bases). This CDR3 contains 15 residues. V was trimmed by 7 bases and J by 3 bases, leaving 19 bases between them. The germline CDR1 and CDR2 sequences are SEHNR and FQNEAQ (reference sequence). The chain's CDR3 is CASTNGLGAIYEQYF. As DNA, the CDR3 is TGTGCCAGCACCAACGGACTGGGAGCGATCTACGAGCAGTACTTC.

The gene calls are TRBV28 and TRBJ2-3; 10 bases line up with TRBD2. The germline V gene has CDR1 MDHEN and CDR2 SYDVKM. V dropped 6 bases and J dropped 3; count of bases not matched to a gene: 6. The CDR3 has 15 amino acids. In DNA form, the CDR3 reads TGTGCCAGCAGCCCACCGGGACTAGCGACAGATACGCAGTATTTT. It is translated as CASSPPGLATDTQYF.

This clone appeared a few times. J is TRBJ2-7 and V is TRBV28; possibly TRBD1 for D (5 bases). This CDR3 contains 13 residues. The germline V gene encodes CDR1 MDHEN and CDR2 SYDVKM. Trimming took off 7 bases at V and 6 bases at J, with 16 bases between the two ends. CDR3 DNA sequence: TGTGCCAGCATCGACAGAACCCGTTTCGAGCAGTACTTC. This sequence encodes CASIDRTRFEQYF.